This T cell receptor beta chain was identified during a study of blood T cell repertoires in COVID-19. Study-wide background: Researchers got acute and convalescent COVID-19 samples from the United States, Italy and Spain. T cells, B-cell-depleted T cells, or PBMCs provided the cDNA or gDNA that served as material.

Source study methods: Estimation of nucleated cell counts relied on the amplification of reference gene primers. Sequencing was performed with immunoSEQ multiplex PCR; in TCRdb, only in-frame clones are kept and a portion is missing. That table furnishes V, J and clone size, whereas the DNA furnished D and trimming. The sample shows about 160,000 clones, about 85% of them seen only once. This clone appeared a few times. CDR3 length: 12 residues. From germline, CDR1 is MNHEY and CDR2 SVGEGT. V was cut by 5 bases and J by 2 bases, with 6 bases left in between. The origin of this receptor is a woman aged 45-59 years with COVID-19, enrolled during active disease. The V call is TRBV6-2 or TRBV6-3, the J call TRBJ1-1, with D unresolved. Sequenced: peripheral blood. The CDR3 DNA follows: TGTGCCAGCAGTCCAGGTAACACTGAAGCTTTCTTT. Translation: CASSPGNTEAFF.